One T cell receptor (beta chain) is described in this entry. Its antigen is currently unknown. Germline-derived CDR1 and CDR2 are SQVTM and ANQGSEA. There are 12 residues in the CDR3. With V trimmed by 6 bases and J by 4 bases, 4 bases remained unmatched. A second PCR of 7 to 11 cycles used a sample-barcoded 5' primer and a J-beta primer mix. TCRdb used MiXCR to reprocess the 5' RACE reads, holding one entry per CDR3 protein. Of about 2 million distinct CDR3 sequences in the sample, about 49% were seen once. The sample belongs to a study of blood T cells in healthy people across ages. Looking at the study overall: Capture via template switching afforded approximately one barcoded beta molecule per two T cells.

Notes on the study in general: Researchers judged that diversity estimates from one million T cells fell short of true values. The recorded TCR beta diversity per million T cells decreased in a roughly linear manner with age. The long-lived group displayed more naive CD4+ cells, plus higher diversity, than the aged donors did.

This receptor was obtained from a woman in her thirties or forties in good health. This chain connects TRBV29-1 to TRBJ1-2; TRBD1 matches 8 bases. Sequencing was performed on blood. CDR3: CSVVDRAYGYTF. CDR3 nucleotide sequence: TGCAGCGTGGTGGACAGGGCCTATGGCTACACCTTC.